This TCR beta chain comes out of a study of monozygotic twins with inflammatory bowel disease. TCRdb re-analyzed the 5' RACE reads; it lists each CDR3 protein once, without DNA. Its clone listing holds around 400,000 distinct CDR3 sequences. The germline CDR1 and CDR2 sequences are SEHNR and FQNEAQ (reference sequence). The CDR3 is made up of 13 amino acids. The genes are TRBV7-9 and TRBJ2-7; lacking DNA, the TRBD1 call made by TCRdb goes unchecked. The TCR sequence derives from a human donor with ulcerative colitis or Crohn's disease, or a healthy co-twin of an affected twin (not recorded which). The sample consisted of blood. The CDR3 loop reads CASSQQASYEQYF.